These T cell receptor beta chains were read from a single sample in a study of blood T cells in healthy people across ages. TCRdb reanalysed the 5' RACE reads using MiXCR and keeps one entry per CDR3 protein. The profile shows 950,000 to 1,200,000 distinct CDR3 sequences, around two fifths of them singletons. Sequencing was done on a sample of blood. The receptors come from a man in his late teens or twenties in good health. The CDR3 runs from the conserved cysteine through the conserved F or W. The D gene is left open where the match is weak. The listing skips clone size in some rows; elsewhere it reads once, few, many or a size class.

d_gene,v_gene,abundance,j_gene,CDR3aa,CDR3nt
NA,TRBV20-1,few,TRBJ1-5,CSARAGGLEQPQHF,TGCAGTGCTAGAGCCGGGGGTTTAGAACAGCCCCAGCATTTT
NA,TRBV12-3/TRBV12-4,many,TRBJ1-6,CASTSQSSPLHF,TGTGCCAGCACCTCGCAATCCTCACCCCTCCACTTT
NA,TRBV7-2,few,TRBJ2-1,CASRQPSYNEQFF,TGTGCCAGCAGGCAACCCTCCTACAATGAGCAGTTCTTC
NA,TRBV3-1,few,TRBJ1-1,CASSQVTRGGEAFF,TGTGCCAGCAGCCAAGTTACAAGAGGTGGTGAAGCTTTCTTT
NA,TRBV9,NA,TRBJ1-1,CASSVGRGRTEAFF,TGTGCCAGCAGCGTAGGTCGGGGGCGGACTGAAGCTTTCTTT
NA,TRBV18,NA,TRBJ1-4,CASSRRDATNEKLFF,TGTGCCAGCTCACGCCGGGACGCAACTAATGAAAAACTGTTTTTT
NA,TRBV28,NA,TRBJ2-7,CASRLTFSYNEQYF,TGTGCCAGCAGACTAACCTTTTCCTACAATGAGCAGTACTTC
NA,TRBV5-1,few,TRBJ1-2,CASRSTRDNGYTF,TGCGCCAGCAGATCGACGCGGGACAATGGCTACACCTTC
NA,TRBV5-1,NA,TRBJ2-1,CASSLRNQGKTGEQFF,TGCGCCAGCAGCTTGAGAAACCAGGGTAAAACCGGTGAGCAGTTCTTC
NA,TRBV6-6,NA,TRBJ2-3,CASMWGNTQYF,TGTGCCAGCATGTGGGGGAATACGCAGTATTTT
TRBD1,TRBV20-1,NA,TRBJ1-1,CSARDRRDSSPNTEAFF,TGCAGTGCTAGAGATCGGAGGGACAGCTCACCGAACACTGAAGCTTTCTTT
TRBD2,TRBV7-2,NA,TRBJ2-1,CASSLDRAGGFNEQFF,TGTGCCAGCAGCTTAGATCGAGCGGGGGGGTTCAATGAGCAGTTCTTC
NA,TRBV27,few,TRBJ1-2,CASRTTTREVGYTF,TGTGCCAGCAGAACGACGACTAGGGAGGTTGGCTACACCTTC
NA,TRBV20-1,few,TRBJ2-2,CSAPGHHANTGELFF,TGCAGTGCACCGGGACATCACGCGAACACCGGGGAGCTGTTTTTT
NA,TRBV3-1,NA,TRBJ1-1,CASSQVRTGGANTEAFF,TGTGCCAGCAGCCAAGTGAGGACCGGGGGTGCCAACACTGAAGCTTTCTTT
NA,TRBV29-1,few,TRBJ1-1,CSVPSRGTEAFF,TGCAGCGTCCCAAGCAGGGGCACTGAAGCTTTCTTT
TRBD1,TRBV12-3/TRBV12-4,NA,TRBJ1-1,CASTRTGGPTEAFF,TGTGCCAGCACTAGGACAGGGGGCCCCACTGAAGCTTTCTTT
NA,TRBV25-1,NA,TRBJ2-5,CASSDPGEVETQYF,TGTGCCAGCAGTGATCCAGGGGAGGTGGAGACCCAGTACTTC